This TCR beta chain was sequenced for a study of shared clonotypes between healthy human individuals. Across the whole study: A few men and a couple of women, aged 18 to 49, were donors. Study-level points and caveats: A handful of donors shared around 5% of their naive CD4 clonotypes. Though the depth was large, rarefaction showed that sorted-subset sequencing was incomplete.

Both subsets, CD45RA+ naive and CD45RA-negative memory, were split from the CD4+ cells. Worth noting for this clone: Its specificity is unknown.

V was cut by 3 bases and J by 2 bases, with 14 bases left in between. This CDR3 is 15 amino acids long. Germline V CDR1 and CDR2: SGHDT, YYEEEE. The method was immunoSEQ multiplex PCR; TCRdb's version includes in-frame clones alone and lacks a portion of them. The sample contains 150,000 to 200,000 clones, 60% to 75% of which appear only once. The sequenced sample consisted of memory CD4+ T cells sorted from blood. As to subset: CD45RA-negative fraction. The clonotype was recovered from a man aged 25 to 45 in good health. The V gene is TRBV5-6, the J gene TRBJ1-1, with a weak D call TRBD1 (6 bases). CDR3 DNA: TGTGCCAGCAGCTACCGACAGGCGTTTAACACTGAAGCTTTCTTT. Its protein product is CASSYRQAFNTEAFF.